This T cell receptor (beta chain) came from a study of control samples from healthy donors and cancer patients. Measured with immunoSEQ multiplex PCR; TCRdb has only the in-frame clones, and not every one. The sample holds over 90,000 clones, approximately 90% seen once. This clone was observed a few times. V gave up 4 bases and J gave up 3 bases, with 12 bases separating them. Germline assignment: CDR1 MNHEY and CDR2 SVGAGI. CDR3 length: 14 residues. Sequenced material: blood. The chain has TRBV6-5 and TRBJ1-2; TRBD1 is a possible D gene (5 bases). The sequence was collected from a woman younger than 30 in good health. For the CDR3, the DNA is TGTGCCAGCAGTTTCGCCGGGACGGACTATGGCTACACCTTC. Its protein product is CASSFAGTDYGYTF.